This is a list of T cell receptor beta chains from one sample in a study of blood T cell repertoires in COVID-19. Clones were read by immunoSEQ multiplex PCR, and TCRdb kept only the in-frame ones, dropping some. In the table there are more than 400,000 clones, 90% of which are singletons. Material for sequencing was PBMCs or T cells enriched from blood (not recorded which). The receptors were gathered from a man aged 18 to 30 who had recovered from COVID-19. The CDR3 runs from the conserved cysteine through the conserved F or W. The D gene is left open where the match is weak. Size values are once, few and many counts, or a class for expanded clones, and some rows have none.

j_call,d_call,v_call,clone_size,cdr3_aa,cdr3_nt
TRBJ1-4,TRBD1,TRBV29-1,NA,CSVDGGQGPEKLFF,TGCAGCGTTGATGGGGGACAGGGGCCAGAAAAACTGTTTTTT
TRBJ2-2,TRBD2,TRBV19,few,CASSMISAGGRTVSGELFF,TGTGCCAGTAGCATGATATCGGCGGGCGGGAGGACTGTCTCCGGGGAGCTGTTTTTT
TRBJ2-2,NA,TRBV5-4,NA,CASSPGAGQMNTGELFF,TGTGCCAGCAGCCCCGGGGCGGGACAGATGAACACCGGGGAGCTGTTTTTT
TRBJ1-3,TRBD1,TRBV6-1,NA,CASSDPGQTSGNTIYF,TGTGCCAGCAGTGATCCGGGACAGACCTCTGGAAACACCATATATTTT
TRBJ2-1,TRBD2,TRBV2,NA,CANVGLAGGLGEQFF,TGTGCCAACGTGGGACTAGCGGGAGGGCTGGGTGAGCAGTTCTTC
TRBJ2-3,NA,TRBV5-4,NA,CASRPAQGRDSTDTQYF,TGTGCCAGCAGGCCCGCCCAGGGAAGGGATAGCACAGATACGCAGTATTTT
TRBJ1-2,NA,TRBV19,NA,CASKGYGYTF,TGTGCCAGTAAGGGGTATGGCTACACCTTC
TRBJ2-1,TRBD1,TRBV19,NA,CASNWGQSYNEQFF,TGTGCCAGTAACTGGGGACAGAGTTACAATGAGCAGTTCTTC
TRBJ1-3,NA,TRBV4-1,few,CASSQDPGSSGNTIYF,TGCGCCAGCAGCCAAGATCCAGGCTCCTCTGGAAACACCATATATTTT
TRBJ2-3,NA,TRBV28,NA,CASSSPLGADTQYF,TGTGCCAGCAGTTCCCCACTAGGCGCAGATACGCAGTATTTT
TRBJ1-1,NA,TRBV10-3,few,CAISPSREDEAFF,TGTGCCATCAGTCCCTCACGGGAGGATGAAGCTTTCTTT
TRBJ2-2,NA,TRBV7-8,once,CASHSLGAHHSRIRQLFF,TGTGCCAGCCATTCATTGGGGGCTCACCATTCGAGAATCCGACAGCTGTTTTTT
TRBJ2-1,TRBD1,TRBV11-1,NA,CASSPGTGYNEQFF,TGTGCCAGCAGCCCGGGGACAGGCTATAATGAGCAGTTCTTC
TRBJ1-4,TRBD1,TRBV4-1,NA,CASSRQSGTGTEKLFF,TGCGCCAGCAGCCGACAATCCGGGACAGGGACTGAAAAACTGTTTTTT
TRBJ2-3,NA,TRBV6-1,NA,CASSEASTDTQYF,TGTGCCAGCAGTGAAGCATCGACAGATACGCAGTATTTT
TRBJ1-1,NA,TRBV24-1,NA,CATRGSGNTEAFF,TGTGCCACCAGGGGCTCAGGAAACACTGAAGCTTTCTTT
TRBJ1-5,TRBD1,TRBV6-5,NA,CASSSWDRGRDQPQHF,TGTGCCAGCAGTTCCTGGGACAGGGGACGGGATCAGCCCCAGCATTTT
TRBJ1-5,NA,TRBV2,NA,CASTPQASRGQPQHF,TGTGCCAGCACCCCTCAGGCCTCCCGGGGTCAGCCCCAGCATTTT
TRBJ1-1,NA,TRBV10-1,NA,CASSEDPGFEAFF,TGCGCCAGCAGTGAGGACCCAGGGTTCGAAGCTTTCTTT